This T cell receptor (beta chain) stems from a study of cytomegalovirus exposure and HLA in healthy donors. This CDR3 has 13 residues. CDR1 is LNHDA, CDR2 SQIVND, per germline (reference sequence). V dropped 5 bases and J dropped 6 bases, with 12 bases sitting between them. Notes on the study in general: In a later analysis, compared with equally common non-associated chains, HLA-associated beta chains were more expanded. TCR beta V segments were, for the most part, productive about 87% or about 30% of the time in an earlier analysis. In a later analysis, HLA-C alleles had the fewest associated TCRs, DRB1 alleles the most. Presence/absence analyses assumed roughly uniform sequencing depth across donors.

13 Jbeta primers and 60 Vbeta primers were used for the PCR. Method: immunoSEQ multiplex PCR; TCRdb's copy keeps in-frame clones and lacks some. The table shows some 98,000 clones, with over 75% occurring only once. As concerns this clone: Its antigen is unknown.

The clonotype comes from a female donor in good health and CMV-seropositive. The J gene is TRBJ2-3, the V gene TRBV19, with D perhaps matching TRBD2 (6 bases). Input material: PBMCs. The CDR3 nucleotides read TGTGCCAGTAGTCAGCGACTAGGTGATACGCAGTATTTT. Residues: CASSQRLGDTQYF.